A selection of T cell receptor beta chains follows, all from one sample in a study of control samples from healthy donors and cancer patients. TCRdb keeps only in-frame clones here, not all; method: immunoSEQ multiplex PCR. The table includes more than 75,000 clones, about 90% detected once. The sequencing sample was made of PBMCs. Every receptor here comes from a woman in her fifties or sixties with head and neck cancer. Each CDR3 is given with its conserved first and last residue. D genes are given only for firm matches. Not all rows give a size; the values are once, few, many and, for expanded clones, a class.

TRBV19	medium-sized	TRBJ2-7	-	TGTGCCAGTAGTGACGACTGGGGAGTCTCCTACGAGCAGTACTTC	CASSDDWGVSYEQYF
TRBV7-2	-	TRBJ2-3	-	TGTGCCAGCAGCTTAGTGGCGGGCTCCTTAGATACGCAGTATTTT	CASSLVAGSLDTQYF
TRBV5-1	few	TRBJ2-1	-	TGCGCCAGCAGCTTGGTGGCTGGTGGGGACAATGAGCAGTTCTTC	CASSLVAGGDNEQFF
TRBV7-8	-	TRBJ2-7	-	TGTGCCAGCAGCTTAACCGACGTGACGGGTACCTACGAGCAGTACTTC	CASSLTDVTGTYEQYF
TRBV6-5	-	TRBJ2-7	TRBD1	TGTGCCAGCAGTTATGCCCCGGGACAGCTCTACGAGCAGTACTTC	CASSYAPGQLYEQYF
TRBV7-2	-	TRBJ2-7	-	TGTGCCAGCAGCTTCCTTAGCGGCCTGTCCTACGAGCAGTACTTC	CASSFLSGLSYEQYF
TRBV6-6	-	TRBJ1-5	-	TGTGCCAGCAGTTACTCCGGACTTAGCAATCAGCCCCAGCATTTT	CASSYSGLSNQPQHF
TRBV10-2	-	TRBJ2-3	TRBD2	TGCGCCAGCAGTGACACTAGCGGAAACACAGATACGCAGTATTTT	CASSDTSGNTDTQYF
TRBV28	-	TRBJ1-5	-	TGTGCCAGCGGAACAGTAAATCAGCCCCAGCATTTT	CASGTVNQPQHF
TRBV5-1	-	TRBJ1-1	-	TGCGCCAGCAGCTTGGAGGGTCCGGGGGACACTGAAGCTTTCTTT	CASSLEGPGDTEAFF
TRBV30	-	TRBJ2-7	-	TGTGCCTGGAGTGTAAGCGGGCTCTCCTACGAGCAGTACTTC	CAWSVSGLSYEQYF
TRBV6-6	-	TRBJ1-2	-	TGTGCCAGCAGCCTTGACGGCCCAAGACTGCCACCGCTTCAGGATTATGGCTACACCTTC	CASSLDGPRLPPLQDYGYTF
TRBV2	-	TRBJ2-3	TRBD1	TGTGCCAGCATTTGGGACAGGGGAGCAGATACGCAGTATTTT	CASIWDRGADTQYF
TRBV6-1	-	TRBJ1-6	-	TGTGCCAGCAGCGAACGGACAAGCGGGCCTAATTCACCCCTCCACTTT	CASSERTSGPNSPLHF
TRBV5-1	-	TRBJ2-2	-	TGCGCCAGCAGCTTGGGGGCGGATGAGAACACCGGGGAGCTGTTTTTT	CASSLGADENTGELFF